These 5 T cell receptor beta chains share one sample of origin, sequenced in a study of blood T cell repertoires in COVID-19. Libraries were prepared by immunoSEQ multiplex PCR; TCRdb keeps only in-frame clonotypes and omits some of them. The sample holds 130,000 or so clones, roughly 75% seen once. Material: peripheral blood. These receptors all come from a man in his 60s with active or convalescent COVID-19.

The chain has TRBV6-2 or TRBV6-3 and TRBJ2-7, with a possible D match to TRBD2 (5 bases). Per the germline V gene, CDR1 is MNHEY and CDR2 is SVGEGT. There are 14 residues in the CDR3. With 4 bases removed from V and 6 bases from J, the gap between germline ends came to 16 bases. CDR3 region: CASSFRGLMSEQYF. The CDR3 DNA is TGTGCCAGCAGTTTTCGAGGACTGATGAGCGAGCAGTACTTC.

This clone was observed once. V is TRBV5-4 and J is TRBJ2-7; 8 bases align to TRBD1. V gave up 0 bases and J gave up 3 bases; unmatched junction bases: 5. This CDR3 contains 15 residues. The germline CDR1 and CDR2 sequences are SGHNT and YYREEE (reference sequence). CDR3 DNA: TGTGCCAGCAGCTTGGGGGGACAGGAGGTCTACGAGCAGTACTTC. Residues: CASSLGGQEVYEQYF.

This clone has a count of ten or more. The chain is built from TRBV19 and TRBJ2-5, with D perhaps TRBD1 (6 bases). This CDR3 region has 16 residues. V was pared by 0 bases and J by 2 bases, with 13 bases between. Germline V lookup: CDR1 LNHDA, CDR2 SQIVND (reference sequence). The CDR3 bases are TGTGCCAGTAGTATAGACTACCAGGGGATTCAAGAGACCCAGTACTTC. Its translation is CASSIDYQGIQETQYF.

The chain joins TRBV5-1 to TRBJ2-3; 10 positions match TRBD2. Per the germline V gene, CDR1 is SGHRS and CDR2 is YFSETQ. The CDR3 sequence is 14 residues long. The trim removed 7 bases at V and 1 base at J, leaving 3 bases unmatched. CDR3 nucleotide sequence: TGCGCCAGCGCCGGGACTAGCGGCACAGATACGCAGTATTTT. Its translation: CASAGTSGTDTQYF.

V is TRBV6-4 and J is TRBJ1-1, with a tentative D call TRBD1 (6 bases). V lost 5 bases to trimming and J lost 3 bases, with 7 bases between them. The CDR3 has 12 amino acids. CDR1 and CDR2 (germline): MRHNA, SNTAGT. CDR3 sequence reads: CASSYRDTEAFF. DNA of the CDR3: TGTGCCAGCAGTTACAGGGACACTGAAGCTTTCTTT.